What follows are 5 T cell receptor beta chains derived from one specimen sequenced in a study of shared clonotypes between healthy human individuals. Profiled with immunoSEQ multiplex PCR; TCRdb holds only in-frame clones, not every one. The data hold over a million clones, with about 80% observed a single time. What was sequenced was memory CD4+ T cells from PBMCs. Subset: CD45RA-negative fraction. These receptors came from a man younger than 30 in good health. Some clones in this sample may be carry-over from other donors' samples.

As for this clone: Since a far larger clone is one base different, this is likely a read error. V usage is TRBV2 and J usage is TRBJ2-2, with 10 bases aligning to TRBD1. The CDR3 is 15 amino acids. Germline CDR1 SNHLY, CDR2 FYNNEI. V lost 6 bases and J lost 3; bases outside the gene matches: 4. The CDR3 here is CASRTGTGDTGELFF. The CDR3 DNA is TGTGCCAGCAGAACCGGGACAGGGGACACCGGGGAGCTGTTTTTT.

This clone was picked up many times. CDR3 residues: CASSAARGLTGELFF. The CDR3 coding sequence is TGTGCCAGCAGTGCCGCCAGGGGCCTCACCGGGGAGCTGTTTTTT. The chain joins TRBV2 to TRBJ2-2; D possibly corresponds to TRBD1 (6 bases). This CDR3 is 15 amino acids long. Germline-derived CDR1 and CDR2 are SNHLY and FYNNEI. Trimming removed 4 bases from V and 4 bases from J, with 13 bases in between.

The chain employs TRBV28 and TRBJ1-1, with D possibly matching TRBD1 (5 bases). The CDR3 covers 14 residues. Trimming removed 8 bases from V and 2 bases from J, with 15 bases in between. Germline values: CDR1 MDHEN, CDR2 SYDVKM. CDR3 residues: CASGALSRNTEAFF. Written as DNA, the CDR3 is TGTGCCAGCGGGGCTCTGAGCAGAAACACTGAAGCTTTCTTT.

The chain is built from TRBV15 and TRBJ1-2, with D perhaps TRBD1 (6 bases). In germline, CDR1 is LNHNV, CDR2 YYDKDF (reference sequence). The CDR3 totals 17 residues. V lost 2 bases and J lost 8, with 24 bases in between. The CDR3 DNA reads as TGTGCCACCAGCAGATCTTTAGGTCAAAGGGACCAGGGGGGCTACACCTTC. It specifies CATSRSLGQRDQGGYTF.

This sequence joins TRBV27 and TRBJ2-5; 16 nucleotides match TRBD2. Per the germline V gene, CDR1 is MNHEY and CDR2 is SMNVEV (reference sequence). The CDR3 is 19 residues long. V lost 2 bases and J lost 5; bases outside the gene matches: 11. CDR3 in DNA: TGTGCCAGCAGTTTACGGGGCCAGGGACTAGCGGGAGGGTCGGAGACCCAGTACTTC. Protein: CASSLRGQGLAGGSETQYF.